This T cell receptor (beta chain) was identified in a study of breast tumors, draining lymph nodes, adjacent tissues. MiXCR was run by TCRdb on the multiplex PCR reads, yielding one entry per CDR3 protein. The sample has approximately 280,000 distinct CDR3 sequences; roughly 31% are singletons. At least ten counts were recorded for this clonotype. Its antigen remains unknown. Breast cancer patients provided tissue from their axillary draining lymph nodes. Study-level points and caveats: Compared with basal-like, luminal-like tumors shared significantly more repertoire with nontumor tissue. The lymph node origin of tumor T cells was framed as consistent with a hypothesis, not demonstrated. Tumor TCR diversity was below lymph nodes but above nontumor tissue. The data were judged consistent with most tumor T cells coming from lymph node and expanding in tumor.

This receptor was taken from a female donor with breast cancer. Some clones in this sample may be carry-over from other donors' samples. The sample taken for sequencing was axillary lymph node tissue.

The CDR3 sequence: CAVKRDGTNQPQHF. The CDR3 DNA reads TGTGCCGTAAAGCGGGACGGGACAAATCAGCCCCAGCATTTT. This rearrangement joins TRBV19 to TRBJ1-5; D perhaps matches TRBD1 (6 bases). This CDR3 comprises 14 residues. Germline CDR1 and CDR2: LNHDA and SQIVND (reference sequence). Deletions cut 11 bases from V and 4 bases from J, with 18 bases between. The variable domain in full, with the rest retrieved from reference TRBV19 and TRBJ1-5, is DGGITQSPKYLFRKEGQNVTLSCEQNLNHDAMYWYRQDPGQGLRLIYYSQIVNDFQKGDIAEGYSVSREKKESFPLTVTSAQKNPTAFYLCAVKRDGTNQPQHFGDGTRLSIL.